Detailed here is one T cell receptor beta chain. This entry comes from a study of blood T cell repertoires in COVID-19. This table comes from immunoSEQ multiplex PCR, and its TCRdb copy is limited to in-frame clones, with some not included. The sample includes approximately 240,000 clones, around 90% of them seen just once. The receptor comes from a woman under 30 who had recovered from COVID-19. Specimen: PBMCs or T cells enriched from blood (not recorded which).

The CDR3 region has the DNA TGTGCCACCGCAAGAGGGGGGGTTCCTGAAGCTTTCTTT. Translating gives CATARGGVPEAFF. The rearrangement uses TRBV15 and TRBJ1-1, with a tentative D call TRBD1 (6 bases). The CDR3 has 13 amino acids. With 8 bases removed from V and 6 bases from J, the gap between germline ends came to 16 bases. Germline V CDR1 and CDR2: LNHNV, YYDKDF (reference sequence).